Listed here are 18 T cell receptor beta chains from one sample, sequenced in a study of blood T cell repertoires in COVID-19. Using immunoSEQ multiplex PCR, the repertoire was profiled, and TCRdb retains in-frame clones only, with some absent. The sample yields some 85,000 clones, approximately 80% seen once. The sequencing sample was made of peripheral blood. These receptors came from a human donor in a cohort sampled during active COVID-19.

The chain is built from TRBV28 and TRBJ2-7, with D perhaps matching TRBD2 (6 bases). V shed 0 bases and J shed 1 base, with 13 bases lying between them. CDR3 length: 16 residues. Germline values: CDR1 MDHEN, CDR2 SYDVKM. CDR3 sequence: CASSLWGQGGSYEQYF. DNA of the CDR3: TGTGCCAGCAGTTTATGGGGGCAGGGAGGATCCTACGAGCAGTACTTC.

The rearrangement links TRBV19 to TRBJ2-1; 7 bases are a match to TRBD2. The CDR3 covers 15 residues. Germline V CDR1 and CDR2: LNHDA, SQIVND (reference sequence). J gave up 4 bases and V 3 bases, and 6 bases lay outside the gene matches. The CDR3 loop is CASSMAGVPYNEQFF. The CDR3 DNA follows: TGTGCCAGTAGTATGGCGGGGGTACCGTACAATGAGCAGTTCTTC.

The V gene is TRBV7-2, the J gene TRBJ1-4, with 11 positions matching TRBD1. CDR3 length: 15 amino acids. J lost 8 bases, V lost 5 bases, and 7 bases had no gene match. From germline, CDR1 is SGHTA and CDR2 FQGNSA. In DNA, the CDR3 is TGTGCCAGCAGCCGGGACAGGGGGAAACTCGAAAAACTGTTTTTT. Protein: CASSRDRGKLEKLFF.

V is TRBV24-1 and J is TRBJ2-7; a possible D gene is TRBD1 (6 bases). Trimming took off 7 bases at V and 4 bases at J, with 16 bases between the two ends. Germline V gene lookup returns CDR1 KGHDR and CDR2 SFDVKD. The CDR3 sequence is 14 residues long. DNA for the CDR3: TGTGCCACCAGGCGACAGGTTCGAACTTACGAGCAGTACTTC. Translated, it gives CATRRQVRTYEQYF.

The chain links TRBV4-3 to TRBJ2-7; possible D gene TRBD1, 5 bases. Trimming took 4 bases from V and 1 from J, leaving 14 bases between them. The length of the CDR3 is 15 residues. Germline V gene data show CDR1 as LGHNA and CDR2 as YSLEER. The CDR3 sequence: CASSPRVLGSYEQYF. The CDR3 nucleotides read TGCGCCAGCAGCCCCAGGGTTTTGGGATCCTACGAGCAGTACTTC.

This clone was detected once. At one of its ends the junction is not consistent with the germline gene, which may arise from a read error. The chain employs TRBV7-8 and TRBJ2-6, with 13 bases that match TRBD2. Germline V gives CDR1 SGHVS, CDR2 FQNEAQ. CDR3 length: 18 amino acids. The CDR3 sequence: CASTLRTSGSPGANVLTF. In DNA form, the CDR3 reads TGTGCCAGCACCTTACGGACTAGCGGGAGTCCTGGGGCCAACGTCCTGACTTTC.

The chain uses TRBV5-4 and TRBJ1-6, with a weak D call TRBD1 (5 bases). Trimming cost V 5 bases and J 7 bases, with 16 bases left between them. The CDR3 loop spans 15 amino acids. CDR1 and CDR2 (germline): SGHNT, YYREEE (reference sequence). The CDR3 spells CASSRQGRTNSPLHF. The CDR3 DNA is TGTGCCAGCAGTCGCCAGGGCAGGACGAATTCACCCCTCCACTTT.

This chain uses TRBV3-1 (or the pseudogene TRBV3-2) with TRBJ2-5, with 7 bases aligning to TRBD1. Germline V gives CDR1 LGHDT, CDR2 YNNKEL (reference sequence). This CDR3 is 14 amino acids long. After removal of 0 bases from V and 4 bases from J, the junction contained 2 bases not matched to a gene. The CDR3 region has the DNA TGTGCCAGCAGCCAAGATCACAGGGGAGAGACCCAGTACTTC. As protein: CASSQDHRGETQYF.

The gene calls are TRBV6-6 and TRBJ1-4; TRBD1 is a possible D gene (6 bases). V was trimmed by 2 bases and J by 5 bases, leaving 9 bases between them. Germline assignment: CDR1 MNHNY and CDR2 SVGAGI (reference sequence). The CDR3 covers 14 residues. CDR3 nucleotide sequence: TGTGCCAGCAGTTACCAGGGGTCCAATGAAAAACTGTTTTTT. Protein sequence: CASSYQGSNEKLFF.

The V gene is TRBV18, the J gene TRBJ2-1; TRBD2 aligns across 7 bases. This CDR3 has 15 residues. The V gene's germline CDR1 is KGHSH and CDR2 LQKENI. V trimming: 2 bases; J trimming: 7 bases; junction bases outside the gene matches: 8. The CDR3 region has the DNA TGTGCCAGCTCACCAGACGGGAGGATCTTTAATGAGCAGTTCTTC. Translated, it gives CASSPDGRIFNEQFF.

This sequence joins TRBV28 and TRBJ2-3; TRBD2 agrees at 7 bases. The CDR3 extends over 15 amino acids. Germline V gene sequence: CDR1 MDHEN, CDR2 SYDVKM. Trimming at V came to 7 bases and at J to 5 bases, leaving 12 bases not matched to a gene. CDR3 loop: CASTTLGGGKDTQYF. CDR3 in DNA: TGTGCCAGCACCACTTTGGGGGGGGGTAAAGATACGCAGTATTTT.

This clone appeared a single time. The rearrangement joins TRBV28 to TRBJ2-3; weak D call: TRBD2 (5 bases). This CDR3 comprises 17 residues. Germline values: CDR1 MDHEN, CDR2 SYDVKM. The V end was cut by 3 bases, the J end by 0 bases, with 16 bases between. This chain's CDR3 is CASSFRVTTGSTDTQYF. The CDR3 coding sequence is TGTGCCAGCAGTTTTCGGGTCACCACGGGAAGCACAGATACGCAGTATTTT.

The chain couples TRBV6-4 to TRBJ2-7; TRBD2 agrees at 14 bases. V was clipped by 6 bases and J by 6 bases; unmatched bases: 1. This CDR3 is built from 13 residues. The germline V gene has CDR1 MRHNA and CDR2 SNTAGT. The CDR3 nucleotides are TGTGCCAGCAGCGGACTAGCGGGAGGCGAGCAGTACTTC. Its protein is CASSGLAGGEQYF.

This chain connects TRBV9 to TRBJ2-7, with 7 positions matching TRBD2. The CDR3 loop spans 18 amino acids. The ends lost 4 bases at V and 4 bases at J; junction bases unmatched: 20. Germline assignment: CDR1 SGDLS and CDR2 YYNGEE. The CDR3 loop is CASSPTSFLAEVRYEQYF. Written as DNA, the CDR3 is TGTGCCAGCAGCCCCACGTCATTCCTAGCGGAAGTTCGTTACGAGCAGTACTTC.

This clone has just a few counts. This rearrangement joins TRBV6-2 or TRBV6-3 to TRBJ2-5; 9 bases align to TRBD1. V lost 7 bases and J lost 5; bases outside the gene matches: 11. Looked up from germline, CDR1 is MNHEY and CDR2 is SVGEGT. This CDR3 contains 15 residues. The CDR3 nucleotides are TGTGCCAGCACTTATCAACAGGGGGCAGGGGAGACCCAGTACTTC. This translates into CASTYQQGAGETQYF.

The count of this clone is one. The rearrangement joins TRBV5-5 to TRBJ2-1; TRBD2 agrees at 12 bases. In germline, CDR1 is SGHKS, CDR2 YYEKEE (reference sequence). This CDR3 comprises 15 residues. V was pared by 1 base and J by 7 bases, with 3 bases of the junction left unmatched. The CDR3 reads CASSLRLAGGNEQFF. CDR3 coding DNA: TGTGCCAGCAGCTTGAGGCTAGCGGGAGGGAATGAGCAGTTCTTC.

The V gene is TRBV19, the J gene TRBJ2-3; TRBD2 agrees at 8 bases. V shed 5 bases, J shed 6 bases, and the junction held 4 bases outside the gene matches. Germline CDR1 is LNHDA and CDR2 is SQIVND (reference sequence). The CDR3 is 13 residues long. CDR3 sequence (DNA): TGTGCCAGTAGTTCCAGACTAGCGGATACGCAGTATTTT. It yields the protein CASSSRLADTQYF.

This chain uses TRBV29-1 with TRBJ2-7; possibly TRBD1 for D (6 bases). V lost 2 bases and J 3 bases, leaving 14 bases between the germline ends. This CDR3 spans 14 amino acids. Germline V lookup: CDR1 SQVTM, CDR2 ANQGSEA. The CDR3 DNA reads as TGCAGCGTTGAATTACTGGACAGACTCTACGAGCAGTACTTC. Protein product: CSVELLDRLYEQYF.